This entry describes one T cell receptor beta chain. The antigen it recognizes is unknown. No much larger clone exists at a distance of one base, and base qualities are not known. TCRbeta CDR3 regions were amplified from genomic DNA by means of the immunoSEQ Assay, a bias-controlled multiplex PCR. Per the source publication's procedure: Within the assay, amplification of reference gene primers was used to estimate how many nucleated cells each sample contained. To quantify the absolute abundance of each unique TCRbeta CDR3 rearrangement, sequence reads were collapsed and filtered. For each sample, productive Simpson clonality was calculated as the square root of Simpson's diversity index over productive rearrangements. The clones in this table, taken by TCRdb from immuneACCESS, are in-frame only. Not every clone is retained; where verified, under half of the shortfall comes from an unresolved V gene, and the cause of the rest is unknown. The V and J calls and the clone size are those of that table, but D and trimming were determined from the DNA. The sample table lists more than 150,000 clones, around 89% of them with a count of one. Less than 0.7% of the sample is held by the ten biggest clonotypes.

This sample is drawn from a study of blood T cell repertoires in COVID-19 (dated by TCRdb to about 2020). In the study overall: Collaborator samples came from the United States, Italy and Spain and covered acute and convalescent phases of COVID-19. The material from the prospective study consisted of cDNA or gDNA derived from T cells, B-cell-depleted T cells, or PBMCs. The dataset comprised deeply sampled blood TCRbeta repertoires from subjects exposed to, actively infected with, or recovered from COVID-19. A freely available public database, intended as a resource for researchers studying the immune response to SARS-CoV-2, is where the repertoires were released. Samples were obtained from the ongoing ImmuneRACE study (first 160 participants) and from roughly 1,300 subjects provided by 6 global collaborators. Nearly every sample came with metadata listing a de-identified subject ID, COVID-19 status, age in years and sex. Where available, HLA class I and class II types were obtained from metadata supplied by the sample provider rather than from assay-based typing. The full study reports these points: The amount of clinical and demographic metadata varied by source and participant and was provided uncurated.

The germline V gene encodes CDR1 SQVTM and CDR2 ANQGSEA. Taken from cysteine to phenylalanine, the CDR3 has 13 residues. This entry keeps only the CDR3 DNA: 39 bases, framed from base 1. After removal of 5 bases from V and 6 bases from J, the junction retains 6 bases not matched to a gene. Each collaborating institution followed its own protocols to collect whole blood in K2EDTA tubes. For TCRbeta analysis, collaborators shipped samples as frozen whole blood, isolated PBMCs, or DNA extracted from either of those sample types. The sequence joins TRBV29-1 to TRBJ1-2; TRBD1 agrees with 10 junctional bases. The source is a man between 50 and 59 years old with acute or convalescent COVID-19. Specimen: peripheral blood. The sequenced DNA is TGCAGCGTTCAAGCCGGGACAGGGGATGGCTACACCTTC. This yields the protein CSVQAGTGDGYTF.